This passage covers 7 T cell receptor beta chains from one sample sequenced in a study of blood T cell repertoires in COVID-19. Sequencing was performed with immunoSEQ multiplex PCR; in TCRdb, only in-frame clones are kept and a portion is missing. There are 230,000 or so clones in the sample; about 80% occur only once, and around 4.4% lies in the top ten. Sequencing was performed on peripheral blood. Every receptor here comes from a man in his fifties with active or convalescent COVID-19.

The chain has TRBV5-1 and TRBJ2-7; 8 nucleotides line up with TRBD1. This CDR3 has 15 amino acids. J gave up 6 bases and V 0 bases, and 8 bases lay outside the gene matches. Germline CDR1 SGHRS, CDR2 YFSETQ. The CDR3 coding sequence is TGCGCCAGCAGCTTGGATGGACAGGGACCCAGCGAGCAGTACTTC. The encoded protein is CASSLDGQGPSEQYF.

V gene TRBV11-1 combines with J gene TRBJ2-1; D gene ambiguous. V shed 0 bases and J shed 0 bases, with 6 bases lying between them. This CDR3 spans 15 amino acids. CDR1 is SGHAT and CDR2 is FQDESV in the germline V gene (reference sequence). CDR3 DNA sequence: TGTGCCAGCAGCTTAGCGCGGAGCTCCTACAATGAGCAGTTCTTC. Encoded protein: CASSLARSSYNEQFF.

The J gene is TRBJ1-2, the V gene TRBV5-1; D perhaps matches TRBD1 (5 bases). V shed 4 bases and J shed 5 bases, with 21 bases lying between them. CDR3 size: 16 residues. Germline CDR1 is SGHRS and CDR2 is YFSETQ. The CDR3 region is CASSAWQDVRGYGYTF. CDR3 bases: TGCGCCAGCAGCGCGTGGCAGGACGTAAGGGGTTATGGCTACACCTTC.

The chain links TRBV9 to TRBJ1-1; 9 bases align to TRBD1. Germline-derived CDR1 and CDR2 are SGDLS and YYNGEE. V trimming: 3 bases; J trimming: 5 bases; junction bases outside the gene matches: 8. The length of the CDR3 is 15 residues. CDR3 in amino acids: CASSATGTGRTEAFF. CDR3 nucleotides: TGTGCCAGCAGCGCCACTGGGACAGGGAGAACTGAAGCTTTCTTT.

The J gene is TRBJ1-2, the V gene TRBV4-1; D remains unclear. The CDR3 loop spans 15 amino acids. V lost 4 bases to trimming and J lost 6 bases, with 18 bases between them. Germline CDR1 MGHRA, CDR2 YSYEKL. The CDR3 spells CASSRPDGPSNGYTF. The CDR3 coding sequence is TGCGCCAGCAGCCGCCCGGACGGGCCTAGCAATGGCTACACCTTC.

V is TRBV20-1 and J is TRBJ2-5, with a possible D match to TRBD1 (5 bases). CDR1 and CDR2 (germline): DFQATT, SNEGSKA (reference sequence). This CDR3 spans 11 amino acids. V lost 6 bases and J lost 7, with 12 bases in between. CDR3 loop: CSADSPGTQYF. CDR3 nucleotides: TGCAGTGCCGACAGCCCCGGGACCCAGTACTTC.

This chain links TRBV4-2 with TRBJ2-5, with D perhaps matching TRBD1 (6 bases). V dropped 1 base and J dropped 4 bases, with 13 bases sitting between them. The CDR3 contains 15 residues. Germline loops: CDR1 LGHNA, CDR2 YNFKEQ. The CDR3 DNA sequence: TGTGCCAGCAGCCAAGCCCAGGGGACGCCAGAGACCCAGTACTTC. Protein sequence: CASSQAQGTPETQYF.